This T cell receptor beta chain originates from a study of blood T cell repertoires in COVID-19. In this sample, this clone turned up once. V was cut by 3 bases and J by 2 bases, with 12 bases left in between. This CDR3 spans 15 amino acids. Germline loops: CDR1 SGHRS, CDR2 YFSETQ. Profiling relied on immunoSEQ multiplex PCR, and the TCRdb table lists in-frame clones only, not all of them. The sample holds over 150,000 clones, around 79% seen once. This TCR came from a woman between 50 and 59 years old with acute or convalescent COVID-19. Sequenced input: peripheral blood. The V and J genes are TRBV5-1 and TRBJ1-3, with D possibly matching TRBD1 (5 bases). CDR3 region: CASSSNPGTGNTIYF. CDR3 sequence (DNA): TGCGCCAGCAGCTCGAACCCAGGGACTGGAAACACCATATATTTT.